These T cell receptor beta chains were read from a single sample in a study of OX40 agonist ivuxolimab in advanced cancers. The method was immunoSEQ multiplex PCR; TCRdb's version includes in-frame clones alone and lacks a portion of them. The sample holds about 61,000 clones, roughly 80% seen once. The sequences come from CD4+ or CD8+ T cells sorted from blood, collected in a trial of the OX40 agonist ivuxolimab. The receptors originated from an adult with an advanced solid tumor such as melanoma, head and neck, liver or kidney cancer. Each CDR3 is given with its conserved first and last residue. A D gene is named only where the DNA matches it firmly. Only part of the rows carry a size: once, few, many, or a class if the clone is expanded.

d_call j_call clone_size v_call cdr3_aa cdr3_nt
. TRBJ2-5 . TRBV7-9 CASSWSHGETQYF TGTGCCAGCAGCTGGAGCCACGGGGAGACCCAGTACTTC
. TRBJ1-1 . TRBV5-1 CASHRTGRDTEAFF TGCGCCAGCCACCGCACAGGGAGGGACACTGAAGCTTTCTTT
. TRBJ1-5 . TRBV10-1 CASSLANRVHNQPQHF TGCGCCAGCAGCCTAGCAAACAGGGTACACAATCAGCCCCAGCATTTT
. TRBJ2-1 few TRBV2 CASRGTFILYNEQFF TGTGCCAGCAGGGGGACATTCATCCTTTACAATGAGCAGTTCTTC
. TRBJ2-1 once TRBV2 CASSGSGRHEQFF TGTGCCAGCAGTGGATCAGGGAGGCATGAGCAGTTCTTC
TRBD2 TRBJ2-3 few TRBV5-1 CASRLAGDTQYF TGCGCCAGCCGGCTAGCGGGGGATACGCAGTATTTT
TRBD1 TRBJ1-4 . TRBV4-2 CASSLPGQGEEKLFF TGTGCCAGCAGCTTACCGGGACAGGGAGAAGAAAAACTGTTTTTT
TRBD2 TRBJ2-7 few TRBV5-1 CASSLGAGGSGEQYF TGCGCCAGCAGCTTGGGAGCGGGGGGTTCCGGCGAGCAGTACTTC
. TRBJ1-2 . TRBV7-2 CASSFDTLYGYTF TGTGCCAGCAGCTTTGACACGTTGTATGGCTACACCTTC
TRBD2 TRBJ2-5 once TRBV7-2 CASSFDPAGDETQYF TGTGCCAGCAGCTTTGACCCAGCGGGGGATGAGACCCAGTACTTC
. TRBJ1-2 few TRBV25-1 CASSAGAGYTF TGTGCCAGCAGTGCAGGGGCTGGCTACACCTTC
. TRBJ2-3 . TRBV29-1 CSGSIRDTQYF TGCAGCGGTTCTATTAGAGATACGCAGTATTTT
. TRBJ1-6 . TRBV18 CASSPGANNSPLHF TGTGCCAGCTCACCGGGGGCTAATAATTCACCCCTCCACTTT
. TRBJ2-1 . TRBV6-4 CASSTDWQKYNEQFF TGTGCCAGCAGCACGGACTGGCAAAAATACAATGAGCAGTTCTTC
. TRBJ1-1 . TRBV9 CASSVVVRGGTEAFF TGTGCCAGCAGCGTAGTGGTCAGGGGCGGCACTGAAGCTTTCTTT
. TRBJ2-6 . TRBV2 CASNREKANVLTF TGTGCCAGCAACAGGGAAAAGGCCAACGTCCTGACTTTC
TRBD2 TRBJ2-7 . TRBV6-6 CASSYTGLREQYF TGTGCCAGCAGTTACACGGGACTACGCGAGCAGTACTTC
TRBD1 TRBJ1-1 . TRBV7-2 CASSFENPGTGAEAFF TGTGCCAGCAGCTTCGAAAATCCCGGGACAGGGGCCGAAGCTTTCTTT
. TRBJ1-3 once TRBV30 CAWTLVDRGNTIYF TGTGCCTGGACCCTCGTGGATAGAGGAAACACCATATATTTT
. TRBJ1-1 . TRBV18 CASSLGGGGNTEAFF TGTGCCAGCTCCCTCGGAGGGGGTGGGAACACTGAAGCTTTCTTT
. TRBJ2-2 . TRBV5-1 CASSLDPTGELFF TGCGCCAGCAGCTTGGATCCCACCGGGGAGCTGTTTTTT
TRBD1 TRBJ2-1 . TRBV7-2 CASSNRGRSTYNEQFF TGTGCCAGCAGTAACAGGGGGCGATCCACCTACAATGAGCAGTTCTTC
. TRBJ1-5 . TRBV4-3 CASSQDSQGNQPQHF TGCGCCAGCAGCCAAGATTCCCAGGGAAATCAGCCCCAGCATTTT
. TRBJ1-2 . TRBV7-8 CASSLGALRRANYGYTF TGTGCCAGCAGCTTAGGGGCGTTGCGGCGAGCTAACTATGGCTACACCTTC
TRBD1 TRBJ2-5 . TRBV6-6 CASRLDRVKETQYF TGTGCCAGCAGACTGGACAGGGTCAAAGAGACCCAGTACTTC
TRBD2 TRBJ2-3 . TRBV18 CASSRLTSGGDSTDTQYF TGTGCCAGCTCACGCTTGACTAGCGGGGGGGATTCCACAGATACGCAGTATTTT
. TRBJ1-1 . TRBV30 CAWSGMGTEAFF TGTGCCTGGAGTGGTATGGGCACTGAAGCTTTCTTT
. TRBJ2-1 . TRBV2 CASGALRENEQFF TGTGCCTCAGGCGCCTTACGGGAAAATGAGCAGTTCTTC
TRBD2 TRBJ2-5 . TRBV5-1 CASSLEPGGGIETQYF TGCGCCAGCAGCTTGGAGCCGGGGGGAGGGATCGAGACCCAGTACTTC
. TRBJ2-7 . TRBV11-2 CASSFSSASDPYEQYF TGTGCCAGCAGCTTTAGCAGCGCCTCTGATCCCTACGAGCAGTACTTC
. TRBJ2-1 . TRBV28 CASSLFPREQFF TGTGCCAGCAGTTTATTTCCCCGTGAGCAGTTCTTC
. TRBJ2-5 . TRBV20-1 CSAAQGETQYF TGCAGTGCAGCCCAGGGGGAGACCCAGTACTTC
TRBD1 TRBJ1-3 . TRBV7-9 CASSLGTGASSGNTIYF TGTGCCAGCAGCTTAGGGACAGGCGCGAGCTCTGGAAACACCATATATTTT
. TRBJ1-2 . TRBV6-1 CASSQGVNYGYTF TGTGCCAGCAGCCAGGGAGTAAACTATGGCTACACCTTC
. TRBJ2-1 . TRBV11-3 CASSLELQDNEQFF TGTGCCAGCAGCTTAGAACTTCAGGATAATGAGCAGTTCTTC
. TRBJ2-7 . TRBV5-6 CASSYERYEQYF TGTGCCAGCAGCTATGAAAGATACGAGCAGTACTTC
TRBD1 TRBJ2-7 . TRBV5-1 CASSLENRGYYEQYF TGCGCCAGCAGCCTAGAAAACAGGGGTTACTACGAGCAGTACTTC